The clone carrying this T cell receptor (beta chain) was recorded at least ten times. Its specificity is unknown. Generation of TCR beta libraries employed quantitative 5'-RACE incorporating molecular barcodes. TCRdb reprocessed the 5' RACE reads via MiXCR and lists one record per CDR3 protein. Of hundreds of thousands of distinct CDR3 sequences in the sample, about an eighth were seen once. These data originate in a study of CD8 T cells in ankylosing spondylitis. Study observations and caveats: Before this, some motif variants had been reported in reactive arthritis synovial fluid and blood. A TCR beta motif of under ten highly homologous variants seemed to mark ankylosing spondylitis blood. Disease-linked clones proved CD8+ and comparatively uncommon in peripheral blood. Researchers reportedly found disease-linked clones significantly enriched in matched ankylosing spondylitis synovial fluid.

This CDR3 has 14 amino acids. Trimming shortened V by 5 bases and J by 6 bases, and 16 bases separated the two germline ends. The germline V gene has CDR1 SGHRS and CDR2 YFSETQ. This sequence originates from a male donor with ankylosing spondylitis. The source material was blood, either unsorted or a sorted T cell fraction (not recorded which). The V and J genes are TRBV5-1 and TRBJ2-3, with TRBD2 as a possible D gene (5 bases). For the CDR3, the DNA is TGCGCCAGCAGGGATAGCGTCGGAGGCGATACGCAGTATTTT. This sequence encodes CASRDSVGGDTQYF.